A selection of T cell receptor beta chains follows, all from one sample in a study of PD-1 blockade in classical Hodgkin lymphoma. The repertoire was sequenced with immunoSEQ multiplex PCR; TCRdb's copy has only in-frame clones and lacks some. The repertoire holds approximately 93,000 clones, 78% seen once, with 9.4% in the top ten. The sequences come from peripheral blood mononuclear cells (PBMCs), collected before the fourth cycle of nivolumab. Every receptor here comes from a human donor with classical Hodgkin lymphoma. The CDR3 runs from the conserved cysteine through the conserved F or W. D genes are given only for firm matches. Size values are once, few and many counts, or a class for expanded clones, and some rows have none.

v_call: TRBV5-8
cdr3_length: 17
d_call: TRBD1
j_call: TRBJ1-4
clone_size: -
cdr3_nt: TGTGCCAGCAGCTTGGCGGCGGAGGACAGGGCGGGAGAAAAACTGTTTTTT
cdr3_aa: CASSLAAEDRAGEKLFF

v_call: TRBV6-6
cdr3_length: 16
d_call: -
j_call: TRBJ2-2
clone_size: -
cdr3_nt: TGTGCCAGCAGTCGCCGGGGCCCCCCGAACACCGGGGAGCTGTTTTTT
cdr3_aa: CASSRRGPPNTGELFF

v_call: TRBV4-1
cdr3_length: 16
d_call: -
j_call: TRBJ2-5
clone_size: once
cdr3_nt: TGCGCCAGCAGCCAAGATAGCTCCAGGACAGGGAGGGCTGAGTACTTC
cdr3_aa: CASSQDSSRTGRAEYF

v_call: TRBV7-2
cdr3_length: 16
d_call: TRBD1
j_call: TRBJ2-3
clone_size: -
cdr3_nt: TGTGCCAGCAGCACCCGGACAGGGGCGCACCCAGATACGCAGTATTTT
cdr3_aa: CASSTRTGAHPDTQYF

v_call: TRBV28
cdr3_length: 14
d_call: TRBD2
j_call: TRBJ2-1
clone_size: once
cdr3_nt: TGTGCCAGCAGTTCAACCGGGACTAGTGATGAGCAGTTCTTC
cdr3_aa: CASSSTGTSDEQFF

v_call: TRBV9
cdr3_length: 16
d_call: -
j_call: TRBJ2-7
clone_size: -
cdr3_nt: TGTGCCAGCAGCGTAGATCCTAGCTACCTCTCCTACGAGCAGTACTTC
cdr3_aa: CASSVDPSYLSYEQYF

v_call: TRBV13
cdr3_length: 15
d_call: -
j_call: TRBJ2-3
clone_size: -
cdr3_nt: TGTGCCAGCAGCTTAAACGCAGCCCACACAGATACGCAGTATTTT
cdr3_aa: CASSLNAAHTDTQYF

v_call: TRBV7-9
cdr3_length: 13
d_call: -
j_call: TRBJ2-7
clone_size: -
cdr3_nt: TGTGCCAGCGGGCGGGACTCTGAGTACGAGCAGTACTTC
cdr3_aa: CASGRDSEYEQYF

v_call: TRBV6-6
cdr3_length: 11
d_call: -
j_call: TRBJ2-7
clone_size: -
cdr3_nt: TGTGCCAGCTCGGGGGGCAACGAGCAGTACTTC
cdr3_aa: CASSGGNEQYF

v_call: TRBV6-5
cdr3_length: 13
d_call: TRBD1
j_call: TRBJ1-1
clone_size: -
cdr3_nt: TGTGCCAGCCGAGACACAGGGGGCACTGAAGCTTTCTTT
cdr3_aa: CASRDTGGTEAFF

v_call: TRBV30
cdr3_length: 12
d_call: -
j_call: TRBJ2-1
clone_size: -
cdr3_nt: TGTGCCTGGAGAAGGGGCTACAATGAGCAGTTCTTC
cdr3_aa: CAWRRGYNEQFF

v_call: TRBV18
cdr3_length: 14
d_call: -
j_call: TRBJ1-1
clone_size: -
cdr3_nt: TGTGCCAGCTCACCCGACAGTATTAACACTGAAGCTTTCTTT
cdr3_aa: CASSPDSINTEAFF

v_call: TRBV5-1
cdr3_length: 13
d_call: -
j_call: TRBJ2-5
clone_size: -
cdr3_nt: TGCGCCAGCAGACAAGGGATGGGTGAGACCCAGTACTTC
cdr3_aa: CASRQGMGETQYF

v_call: TRBV5-6
cdr3_length: 16
d_call: -
j_call: TRBJ1-6
clone_size: -
cdr3_nt: TGTGCCAGCAGCTTCTGGGTTTCGAGAAATAATTCACCCCTCCACTTT
cdr3_aa: CASSFWVSRNNSPLHF

v_call: TRBV4-2
cdr3_length: 16
d_call: -
j_call: TRBJ2-7
clone_size: once
cdr3_nt: TGTGCCAGCAGCCAAGATTTCCAGGGGCTAAACTACGAGCAGTACTTC
cdr3_aa: CASSQDFQGLNYEQYF

v_call: TRBV28
cdr3_length: 13
d_call: TRBD1
j_call: TRBJ1-2
clone_size: -
cdr3_nt: TGTGCCAGCAGACTGACAGGGCGGTATGGCTACACCTTC
cdr3_aa: CASRLTGRYGYTF